Following are 29 T cell receptor beta chains from one sample sequenced in a study of Graves' ophthalmopathy and Graves' hyperthyroidism. Beta-chain TCR CDR3 regions were amplified from RNA transcripts. Following a first-round RT-PCR that used HTBI primers, a second-round multiplex PCR was carried out. MiXCR, applied by TCRdb to the multiplex PCR reads, yields one record per CDR3 protein. The sample has over a million distinct CDR3 sequences, about 38% seen once; the top ten hold around 10%. The sequenced sample consisted of peripheral blood or thyroid tissue (not recorded which). These TCRs come from an adult man with Graves' hyperthyroidism.

This chain connects TRBV10-3 to TRBJ1-1; 7 bases line up with TRBD1. Trimming took 10 bases from V and 4 from J; bases not matched to a gene: 9. The CDR3 extends over 13 amino acids. CDR1 and CDR2 from the germline V gene are ENHRY and SYGVKD. Here the CDR3 DNA reads TGTGCCAGTGCGCCGGGACAGCTCACTGAAGCTTTCTTT. Protein sequence: CASAPGQLTEAFF.

This clonotype has ten or more counts. At one of its ends the junction is not consistent with the germline gene, which may arise from a read error. This chain links TRBV7-8 with TRBJ1-2, with 8 bases fitting TRBD1. Germline CDR1 and CDR2: SGHVS and FQNEAQ. The CDR3 extends over 13 amino acids. The CDR3 is CASSLTYSDRVLF. DNA of the CDR3: TGTGCCAGCAGCTTAACTTATTCGGACAGGGTGCTCTTC.

The chain carries TRBV10-3 and TRBJ2-6; 7 bases match TRBD1. This CDR3 has 16 residues. Germline V gene sequence: CDR1 ENHRY, CDR2 SYGVKD. J gave up 0 bases and V 11 bases, and 10 bases lay outside the gene matches. In DNA, the CDR3 is TGTGCCGTCGGGGACAGTAAATCCTCTGGGGCCAACGTCCTGACTTTC. It is translated as CAVGDSKSSGANVLTF.

In this sample, this clonotype turned up a few times. This chain links TRBV7-3 with TRBJ2-1; 8 nucleotides match TRBD1. The germline V gene has CDR1 SGHTA and CDR2 FQGTGA. CDR3 length: 15 residues. The V gene end was trimmed by 0 bases and the J gene end by 6 bases; junction bases not matched to a gene: 4. The CDR3 DNA reads as TGTGCCAGCAGCTTAACCGGTACAGGGGGCAATGAGCAGTTCTTC. Translating gives CASSLTGTGGNEQFF.

As regards this clonotype: A read error may produce the germline difference seen at one junction end. The chain has TRBV2 and TRBJ2-7, with D perhaps TRBD2 (6 bases). CDR3 length: 15 amino acids. In germline, CDR1 is SNHLY, CDR2 FYNNEI. The CDR3 loop is CASSDSRGGTGELYF. The DNA of the CDR3 is TGTGCCAGCAGTGATAGTAGGGGAGGCACCGGGGAGCTGTACTTC. The variable domain in full, with the rest retrieved from reference TRBV2 and TRBJ2-7, is EPEVTQTPSHQVTQMGQEVILRCVPISNHLYFYWYRQILGQKVEFLVSFYNNEISEKSEIFDDQFSVERPDGSNFTLKIRSTKLEDSAMYFCASSDSRGGTGELYFGPGTRLTVT.

The J gene is TRBJ1-5, the V gene TRBV7-6, with D perhaps TRBD1 (5 bases). The length of the CDR3 is 15 residues. Germline V gene lookup returns CDR1 SGHVS and CDR2 FNYEAQ. Trimming took 3 bases from V and 11 from J, leaving 20 bases between them. CDR3 loop: CASSLSSGIGETQHF. CDR3 bases: TGTGCCAGCAGCTTGTCTAGCGGGATAGGGGAGACCCAGCATTTT. Looking up the rest from reference TRBV7-6 and TRBJ1-5 gives the full variable domain: GAGVSQSPRYKVTKRGQDVALRCDPISGHVSLYWYRQALGQGPEFLTYFNYEAQQDKSGLPNDRFSAERPEGSISTLTIQRTEQRDSAMYRCASSLSSGIGETQHFGDGTRLSIL.

Ten or more counts support this clonotype. V and J are TRBV4-3 and TRBJ1-2; 9 bases are shared with TRBD1. Germline values: CDR1 LGHNA, CDR2 YSLEER. The V segment lost 1 base and the J segment 10 bases; nucleotides outside the gene matches: 4. This CDR3 comprises 13 residues. This chain's CDR3 is CASSQGGQGVYTF. CDR3 bases: TGCGCCAGCAGCCAAGGGGGACAGGGAGTCTACACCTTC.

In regard to this clonotype: One end of the junction fails to match germline, which may point to a read error. V is TRBV20-1 and J is TRBJ2-2; 8 bases are a match to TRBD2. CDR3 length: 12 residues. In germline, CDR1 is DFQATT, CDR2 SNEGSKA (reference sequence). The chain's CDR3 is CSTSGNTGELFF. CDR3 coding DNA: TGCAGTACTAGCGGGAACACCGGGGAGCTGTTTTTT.

This clonotype has only one observation. This chain connects TRBV25-1 to TRBJ1-1, with 7 positions matching TRBD1. Germline loops: CDR1 MGHDK, CDR2 SYGVNS. J lost 4 bases, V lost 5 bases, and 10 bases had no gene match. The CDR3 covers 15 residues. CDR3 residues: CASSLNWDRPTEAFF. CDR3 in DNA: TGTGCCAGCAGTCTAAACTGGGACAGACCCACTGAAGCTTTCTTT.

About this clonotype itself: Possible read error: a much larger clone is one base away. The chain employs TRBV7-2 and TRBJ2-7; weak D call: TRBD1 (6 bases). This CDR3 contains 13 residues. V was shortened by 3 bases and J by 9 bases, with 15 bases between the two germline ends. CDR1 is SGHTA and CDR2 is FQGNSA in the germline V gene. The CDR3 protein is CASSFRTVGGQYF. The CDR3 nucleotides are TGTGCCAGCAGCTTCCGGACAGTGGGCGGGCAGTACTTC.

The V call is TRBV30, the J call TRBJ2-7; D is undetermined. The CDR3 is 11 amino acids. CDR1 is GTSNPN, CDR2 SVGIG, per germline (reference sequence). Trimming removed 2 bases from V and 6 bases from J, with 8 bases in between. The CDR3 protein is CAWSNPVEQYF. DNA for the CDR3: TGTGCCTGGAGTAACCCGGTCGAGCAGTACTTC.

The J gene is TRBJ2-2, the V gene TRBV5-5, with D uncertain. The V end lost 4 bases, the J end lost 5 bases, and 15 bases lay between the germline ends. CDR1 and CDR2 (germline): SGHKS, YYEKEE (reference sequence). The CDR3 runs 15 residues. The CDR3 region has the DNA TGTGCCAGCAGCCCAGCCGGGTCACAAACCGGGGAGCTGTTTTTT. Protein sequence: CASSPAGSQTGELFF.

This clonotype was detected a few times. The genes are TRBV5-1 and TRBJ1-1; 9 bases fit TRBD1. The CDR3 has 15 residues. Germline V gene sequence: CDR1 SGHRS, CDR2 YFSETQ. The V segment lost 4 bases and the J segment 5 bases; nucleotides outside the gene matches: 9. The CDR3 loop is CASSGTGGGGTEAFF. DNA of the CDR3: TGCGCCAGCAGCGGAACAGGGGGCGGGGGGACTGAAGCTTTCTTT.

This rearrangement joins TRBV3-1 to TRBJ1-5; the D gene is possibly TRBD1 (5 bases). With 4 bases removed from V and 7 bases from J, the gap between germline ends came to 17 bases. CDR3 size: 15 residues. In germline, CDR1 is LGHDT, CDR2 YNNKEL (reference sequence). In DNA form, the CDR3 reads TGTGCCAGCAGCCCTACTGCAGGGCCGGGGCAGCCCCAGCATTTT. Its protein is CASSPTAGPGQPQHF.

This clonotype was seen at least ten times. This chain uses TRBV10-3 with TRBJ2-5; D not certain. The germline V gene has CDR1 ENHRY and CDR2 SYGVKD. The CDR3 runs 15 residues. Trimming removed 10 bases at V and 1 base at J, with 19 bases between. The CDR3 spells CATAPDGALQETQYF. The CDR3 DNA is TGTGCCACCGCCCCGGACGGAGCCCTCCAAGAGACCCAGTACTTC.

With respect to this clonotype: A much more abundant neighbour one base away suggests this may be a read error. The J gene is TRBJ1-6, the V gene TRBV7-6, with no clear D. The germline V gene has CDR1 SGHVS and CDR2 FNYEAQ. The CDR3 length is 14 residues. The CDR3 here is CTSSPRDYNSPLHF. The DNA of the CDR3 is TGTACCAGCAGCCCCCGGGACTATAATTCACCCCTCCACTTT.

This clonotype showed up just a few times. The chain is built from TRBV6-5 and TRBJ2-5; unclear D gene. Germline V gene lookup returns CDR1 MNHEY and CDR2 SVGAGI. The germline V and J ends were trimmed by 0 bases and 4 bases, with 12 bases remaining between them. This CDR3 has 15 amino acids. The CDR3 coding sequence is TGTGCCAGCAGTTACTCCGCCCCCCCAGGAGAGACCCAGTACTTC. Translating gives CASSYSAPPGETQYF.

A note on this clonotype: A much larger clone is a single base away; this may be a read error. The rearrangement joins TRBV20-1 to TRBJ1-2, with 7 bases that match TRBD1. Looked up from germline, CDR1 is DFQATT and CDR2 is SNEGSKA (reference sequence). Trimming removed 3 bases from V and 1 base from J; junction bases left unmatched: 8. The CDR3 covers 15 residues. The CDR3 DNA is TGCAGTGCTAGCGAAGGAACAGGGGTTAACTATGGCTACACCTTC. Amino acids: CSASEGTGVNYGYTF.

This clonotype was seen repeatedly, ten times or more. DNA of the CDR3: TGTGCCAGCAGCCGTCACCAGAACACTGAAGCTTTCTTT. It encodes CASSRHQNTEAFF. V gene TRBV14 combines with J gene TRBJ1-1; D gene uncertain. Germline loops: CDR1 SGHDN, CDR2 FVKESK. The CDR3 totals 13 residues. V was trimmed by 4 bases and J by 1 base, leaving 7 bases between them.

The CDR3 bases are TGTGCCAGCAGTCTCCGGACAGGGTGGGGACCGAACACTGAAGCTTTCTTT. As protein: CASSLRTGWGPNTEAFF. The chain has TRBV11-1 and TRBJ1-1; TRBD1 aligns across 8 bases. CDR1 and CDR2 (germline): SGHAT, FQDESV (reference sequence). J gave up 1 base and V 6 bases, and 13 bases lay outside the gene matches. The CDR3 is 17 residues long.

This clonotype was recorded at least ten times. CDR3 DNA: TGTGCCAGCAGAGGGGGGCCCTCACCCCTCCACTTT. Its translation: CASRGGPSPLHF. V and J are TRBV11-2 and TRBJ1-6; tentatively, D is TRBD1 (6 bases). The germline CDR1 and CDR2 sequences are SGHAT and FQNNGV. V lost 6 bases and J lost 10, with 10 bases in between. The CDR3 length is 12 residues.

This clonotype was recorded at least ten times. The DNA for the CDR3 is TGTGCCAGCAGTGAAAGGTCTGGGCAGGGAAATCAGCCCCAGCATTTT. Amino acids: CASSERSGQGNQPQHF. V and J are TRBV2 and TRBJ1-5, with a possible D match to TRBD1 (5 bases). This CDR3 spans 16 amino acids. CDR1 is SNHLY and CDR2 is FYNNEI in the germline V gene. V shed 2 bases and J shed 4 bases, with 15 bases lying between them.

This rearrangement joins TRBV25-1 to TRBJ2-5; possible D gene TRBD1, 5 bases. The CDR3 sequence is 16 residues long. Trimming cost V 6 bases and J 4 bases, with 21 bases left between them. CDR1 MGHDK and CDR2 SYGVNS come from the germline V gene. For the CDR3, the DNA is TGTGCCAGCAGCGAACCGATAGGGGTAGATATAGAGACCCAGTACTTC. Translated: CASSEPIGVDIETQYF.

This clonotype was seen a few times. V is TRBV2 and J is TRBJ1-5; D remains unclear. Germline V gene lookup returns CDR1 SNHLY and CDR2 FYNNEI. The CDR3 length is 14 residues. V lost 5 bases and J 5 bases, leaving 13 bases between the germline ends. The CDR3 loop is CASSYSGFHQPQHF. The DNA for the CDR3 is TGTGCCAGCAGTTACTCGGGTTTTCATCAGCCCCAGCATTTT.

This clonotype has ten or more counts. The V and J genes are TRBV5-1 and TRBJ2-7, with TRBD2 matching 8 bases. CDR3 length: 14 residues. V gave up 6 bases and J gave up 4 bases; unmatched junction bases: 9. CDR1 is SGHRS and CDR2 is YFSETQ in the germline V gene. In DNA, the CDR3 is TGCGCCAGCACAGTCGGGACTAGTAGGTACGAGCAGTACTTC. This translates into CASTVGTSRYEQYF.

This clonotype was found many times. The chain recombines TRBV7-6 with TRBJ1-1; the D gene is possibly TRBD1 (6 bases). Between the trimmed V and J ends, which lost 5 bases and 1 base, there was a span of 11 bases. The CDR3 runs 14 residues. CDR1 and CDR2 (germline): SGHVS, FNYEAQ. The CDR3 reads CASSRRQENTEAFF. In DNA form, the CDR3 reads TGTGCCAGCAGCCGCAGACAGGAGAACACTGAAGCTTTCTTT. Using reference TRBV7-6 and TRBJ1-1 for the parts outside the CDR3, the full variable domain is GAGVSQSPRYKVTKRGQDVALRCDPISGHVSLYWYRQALGQGPEFLTYFNYEAQQDKSGLPNDRFSAERPEGSISTLTIQRTEQRDSAMYRCASSRRQENTEAFFGQGTRLTVV.

This clonotype was detected ten times or more. V usage is TRBV19 and J usage is TRBJ1-5; D not certain. The germline gives CDR1 LNHDA, CDR2 SQIVND (reference sequence). The CDR3 covers 13 residues. Deletions cut 0 bases from V and 7 bases from J, with 7 bases between. CDR3 residues: CASSIEVDQPQHF. CDR3 nucleotides: TGTGCCAGTAGTATAGAAGTGGACCAGCCCCAGCATTTT. The complete variable domain, with remaining parts taken from reference TRBV19 and TRBJ1-5, reads DGGITQSPKYLFRKEGQNVTLSCEQNLNHDAMYWYRQDPGQGLRLIYYSQIVNDFQKGDIAEGYSVSREKKESFPLTVTSAQKNPTAFYLCASSIEVDQPQHFGDGTRLSIL.

There are many counts of this clonotype. The CDR3 loop reads CASAPGQPDSHPRDEQYF. The CDR3 DNA reads TGTGCCAGCGCCCCGGGACAGCCCGACAGCCACCCCAGGGACGAGCAGTACTTC. The V and J genes are TRBV2 and TRBJ2-7, with 7 nucleotides matching TRBD1. Looked up from germline, CDR1 is SNHLY and CDR2 is FYNNEI. The V and J ends lost 8 bases and 5 bases, in that order; junction bases with no gene match: 24. The CDR3 totals 18 residues.

In its sample, this clonotype was seen many times. The chain joins TRBV7-9 to TRBJ2-7; 8 bases match TRBD1. With 5 bases clipped from V and 6 bases from J, the junction kept 6 bases outside the gene matches. The CDR3 is made up of 13 amino acids. Germline V gene sequence: CDR1 SEHNR, CDR2 FQNEAQ (reference sequence). CDR3 sequence reads: CASSAATGGEQYF. For the CDR3, the DNA is TGTGCCAGCAGCGCAGCAACAGGGGGCGAGCAGTACTTC.